This T cell receptor beta chain was recorded in a study of cytomegalovirus exposure and HLA in healthy donors. The data were produced by immunoSEQ multiplex PCR, yet TCRdb's version contains in-frame clones alone and is incomplete. The data contain about 280,000 clones, roughly 90% of them singletons. V was clipped by 5 bases and J by 5 bases; unmatched bases: 3. This CDR3 is 14 amino acids long. Germline loops: CDR1 SGHTA, CDR2 FQGNSA. The donors were members of the roughly 130-subject validation cohort (separate from the roughly 660-subject first cohort). Sequencing was carried out using PBMCs. This sequence originates from a woman younger than 35 in good health and CMV-seronegative. This rearrangement joins TRBV7-2 to TRBJ1-2; 12 bases align to TRBD1. The CDR3 region has the DNA TGTGCCAGCAGCCGGGACAGGGGGCGGTATGGCTACACCTTC. Protein product: CASSRDRGRYGYTF.